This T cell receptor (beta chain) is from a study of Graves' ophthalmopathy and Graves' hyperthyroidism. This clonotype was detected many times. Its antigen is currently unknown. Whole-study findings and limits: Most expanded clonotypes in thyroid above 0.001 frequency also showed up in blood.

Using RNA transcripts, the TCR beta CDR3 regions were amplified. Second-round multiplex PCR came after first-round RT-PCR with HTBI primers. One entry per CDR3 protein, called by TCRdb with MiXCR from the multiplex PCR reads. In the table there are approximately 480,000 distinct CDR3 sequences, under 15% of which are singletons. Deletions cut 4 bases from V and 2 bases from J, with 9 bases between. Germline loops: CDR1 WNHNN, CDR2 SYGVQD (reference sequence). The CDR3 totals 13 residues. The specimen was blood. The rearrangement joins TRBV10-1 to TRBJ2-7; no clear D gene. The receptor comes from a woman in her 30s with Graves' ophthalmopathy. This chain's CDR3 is CASSVHRAYEQYF. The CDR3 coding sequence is TGCGCCAGCAGTGTCCACAGAGCCTACGAGCAGTACTTC.